Shown below are 24 T cell receptor beta chains from a single sample sequenced in a study of blood T cell repertoires in COVID-19. The protocol was immunoSEQ multiplex PCR, while the TCRdb copy is restricted to in-frame clones and leaves out a portion. The sample holds 130,000 or so clones, approximately 70% seen once. The sequenced sample was peripheral blood. Source of these receptors: a woman between 65 and 79 years old with acute or convalescent COVID-19.

This clone came up once. The J gene is TRBJ2-7, the V gene TRBV9; tentative D call: TRBD1 (6 bases). Germline CDR1 and CDR2: SGDLS and YYNGEE. This CDR3 comprises 14 residues. V was shortened by 2 bases and J by 2 bases, with 11 bases between the two germline ends. CDR3 bases: TGTGCCAGCAGCGTTGGTAGGGGGACCTACGAGCAGTACTTC. Protein sequence: CASSVGRGTYEQYF.

This chain uses TRBV4-1 with TRBJ1-4, with D maybe TRBD1 (5 bases). CDR3 length: 16 residues. Germline V lookup: CDR1 MGHRA, CDR2 YSYEKL. Deletions cut 0 bases from V and 3 bases from J, with 11 bases between. The CDR3 sequence is CASSQDRRGSNEKLFF. The CDR3 region has the DNA TGCGCCAGCAGCCAAGATAGAAGGGGTTCTAATGAAAAACTGTTTTTT.

This clone was seen once. This CDR3 is CASSSAGGRTWSYNEQFF. DNA of the CDR3: TGTGCCAGCAGTTCGGCGGGAGGGCGGACTTGGTCCTACAATGAGCAGTTCTTC. The V and J genes are TRBV6-2 or TRBV6-3 and TRBJ2-1; 9 nucleotides match TRBD2. CDR3 size: 18 residues. Germline V gene data show CDR1 as MNHEY and CDR2 as SVGEGT. With 4 bases clipped from V and 1 base from J, the junction kept 11 bases outside the gene matches.

This clone showed up just once. This rearrangement joins TRBV13 to TRBJ2-7; 7 bases align to TRBD1. Germline loops: CDR1 PRHDT, CDR2 FYEKMQ (reference sequence). The CDR3 has 14 amino acids. V was pared by 4 bases and J by 1 base, with 4 bases of the junction left unmatched. As DNA, the CDR3 is TGTGCCAGCAGCTCCAGACAGGGTTCCTACGAGCAGTACTTC. Translating it yields CASSSRQGSYEQYF.

This chain joins TRBV5-6 and TRBJ2-3; TRBD1 aligns across 8 bases. The CDR3 contains 16 residues. Trimming removed 0 bases from V and 0 bases from J; junction bases left unmatched: 3. CDR1 is SGHDT, CDR2 YYEEEE, per germline. The CDR3 bases are TGTGCCAGCAGCTTGGTTGGGACAGGAAGCACAGATACGCAGTATTTT. This sequence encodes CASSLVGTGSTDTQYF.

The V gene is TRBV5-3, the J gene TRBJ1-2, with TRBD1 matching over 7 bases. TRBV5-3 is an ORF; its function is uncertain. This CDR3 has 17 residues. V lost 3 bases to trimming and J lost 4 bases; unmatched junction nucleotides: 15. This CDR3 reads CARSYWARQGAPYGYTF. CDR3 nucleotide sequence: TGTGCCAGAAGCTATTGGGCGAGACAGGGTGCTCCCTATGGCTACACCTTC.

This rearrangement joins TRBV27 to TRBJ1-4; possibly TRBD1 for D (6 bases). The CDR3 totals 17 residues. With 5 bases removed from V and 7 bases from J, the gap between germline ends came to 23 bases. Germline V gene data show CDR1 as MNHEY and CDR2 as SMNVEV (reference sequence). CDR3 sequence: CASSLTLPGRGGEKLFF. The CDR3 nucleotides are TGTGCCAGCAGTCTTACCCTTCCCGGCAGGGGCGGTGAAAAACTGTTTTTT.

The chain combines TRBV28 with TRBJ2-2; the D gene is possibly TRBD1 (5 bases). V was trimmed by 6 bases and J by 5 bases, leaving 7 bases between them. This CDR3 is built from 12 residues. Germline V gives CDR1 MDHEN, CDR2 SYDVKM. Here the CDR3 reads CASRRGTGELFF. The CDR3, as DNA: TGTGCCAGCAGAAGGGGAACCGGGGAGCTGTTTTTT.

The chain is built from TRBV14 and TRBJ1-3; TRBD1 agrees at 9 bases. V lost 7 bases to trimming and J lost 3 bases; unmatched junction nucleotides: 7. The CDR3 is 15 residues long. Per germline, CDR1 SGHDN and CDR2 FVKESK. The CDR3 sequence: CASTPGQGIGNTIYF. Written as DNA, the CDR3 is TGTGCCAGCACCCCTGGACAGGGGATTGGAAACACCATATATTTT.

The CDR3 DNA reads TGCGCCAGCAGCCTGCGACAGGCGAACACCGGGGAGCTGTTTTTT. Translating gives CASSLRQANTGELFF. The chain has TRBV5-1 and TRBJ2-2; D possibly corresponds to TRBD1 (6 bases). Trimming stripped 4 bases from V and 0 bases from J, with 10 bases between. This CDR3 has 15 amino acids. Germline CDR1 SGHRS, CDR2 YFSETQ.

Details on this clone: This specimen includes other DNA sequences encoding the same CDR3. V and J are TRBV5-1 and TRBJ1-3; a possible D gene is TRBD1 (5 bases). CDR1 is SGHRS, CDR2 YFSETQ, per germline. The CDR3 length is 15 residues. V was clipped by 4 bases and J by 4 bases, with 15 bases between them. CDR3 sequence: CASSLDSNLGNTIYF. The CDR3 DNA follows: TGCGCCAGCAGCCTTGACAGCAATTTAGGAAACACCATATATTTT.

The chain joins TRBV24-1 to TRBJ2-3; 8 nucleotides align to TRBD2. The CDR3 consists of 16 residues. V shed 2 bases and J 2 bases; nucleotides not matched to a gene: 5. Germline assignment: CDR1 KGHDR and CDR2 SFDVKD. This chain's CDR3 is CATSDYGRAPTDTQYF. CDR3 sequence (DNA): TGTGCCACCAGTGATTACGGGAGGGCCCCCACAGATACGCAGTATTTT.

The CDR3 here is CASSKTGPYGYTF. DNA of the CDR3: TGTGCCAGCAGCAAGACAGGGCCCTATGGCTACACCTTC. V usage is TRBV5-8 and J usage is TRBJ1-2; 7 bases map to TRBD1. This CDR3 spans 13 amino acids. V lost 4 bases to trimming and J lost 4 bases; unmatched junction nucleotides: 4. From germline, CDR1 is SGHTS and CDR2 YDEGEE.

For this clone: It may be a read error: a sequence one base away is much more abundant. This chain links TRBV9 with TRBJ2-7; D is uncertain. This CDR3 is built from 11 residues. Germline loops: CDR1 SGDLS, CDR2 YYNGEE. With 3 bases removed from V and 3 bases from J, the gap between germline ends came to 4 bases. The CDR3 region has the DNA TGTGCCAGCAGCGCAGACTACGAGCAGTACTTC. It specifies CASSADYEQYF.

The table lists this clone with a count of one. The chain joins TRBV7-9 to TRBJ2-5; the match to TRBD1 covers 8 bases. Germline loops: CDR1 SEHNR, CDR2 FQNEAQ (reference sequence). V was pared by 7 bases and J by 1 base, with 5 bases of the junction left unmatched. CDR3 size: 14 residues. CDR3 DNA: TGTGCCAGCACACCCGACAGGGGCCAAGAGACCCAGTACTTC. Protein: CASTPDRGQETQYF. Full variable domain (missing parts from reference TRBV7-9 and TRBJ2-5): DTGVSQNPRHKITKRGQNVTFRCDPISEHNRLYWYRQTLGQGPEFLTYFQNEAQLEKSRLLSDRFSAERPKGSFSTLEIQRTEQGDSAMYLCASTPDRGQETQYFGPGTRLLVL.

The rearrangement links TRBV3-1 (or the pseudogene TRBV3-2) to TRBJ2-6; D call uncertain. Per germline, CDR1 LGHDT and CDR2 YNNKEL (reference sequence). The CDR3 contains 15 residues. Trimming removed 4 bases at V and 0 bases at J, with 7 bases between. CDR3: CASSLQNSGANVLTF. The CDR3 nucleotides are TGTGCCAGCAGCCTCCAGAACTCTGGGGCCAACGTCCTGACTTTC.

The chain has TRBV18 and TRBJ2-2; D may be TRBD2 (5 bases). Trimming left V 6 bases short and J 1 base short, with 12 bases between. CDR1 KGHSH and CDR2 LQKENI come from the germline V gene. The CDR3 is 15 residues long. The CDR3 loop is CASSRVGGNTGELFF. The CDR3 DNA reads as TGTGCCAGCTCGCGAGTCGGAGGGAACACCGGGGAGCTGTTTTTT.

This chain links TRBV5-1 with TRBJ2-3; 9 bases agree with TRBD1. Trimming cost V 4 bases and J 9 bases; bases outside gene matches: 12. Looked up from germline, CDR1 is SGHRS and CDR2 is YFSETQ. The CDR3 has 15 residues. The CDR3 is CASSAGQGLPKTQYF. The CDR3 DNA reads TGCGCCAGCAGCGCAGGACAGGGGCTGCCCAAAACGCAGTATTTT.

This clone came up a few times. The chain uses TRBV5-1 and TRBJ2-6, with 9 bases fitting TRBD1. The CDR3 runs 16 residues. The ends lost 3 bases at V and 3 bases at J; junction bases unmatched: 4. Per the germline V gene, CDR1 is SGHRS and CDR2 is YFSETQ. The CDR3 is CASSWTGEFGANVLTF. Written as DNA, the CDR3 is TGCGCCAGCAGCTGGACAGGGGAGTTTGGGGCCAACGTCCTGACTTTC.

The chain couples TRBV3-1 (or the pseudogene TRBV3-2) to TRBJ2-7, with D tentatively TRBD2 (5 bases). V was pared by 0 bases and J by 0 bases, with 12 bases between. The germline gives CDR1 LGHDT, CDR2 YNNKEL (reference sequence). This CDR3 has 16 residues. The CDR3 spells CASSQDPSGVSYEQYF. The CDR3 coding sequence is TGTGCCAGCAGCCAAGATCCGAGCGGAGTCTCCTACGAGCAGTACTTC.

This rearrangement joins TRBV5-5 to TRBJ1-1; D is possibly TRBD1 (6 bases). V was cut by 6 bases and J by 5 bases, with 17 bases left in between. CDR3 length: 14 amino acids. Germline V gives CDR1 SGHKS, CDR2 YYEKEE (reference sequence). CDR3 amino acids: CASTASGVGTEAFF. The CDR3 DNA reads as TGTGCCAGCACCGCCTCAGGGGTCGGGACTGAAGCTTTCTTT.

The V and J genes are TRBV12-3 or TRBV12-4 and TRBJ2-7; weak D call: TRBD1 (5 bases). V was cut by 4 bases and J by 2 bases, with 9 bases left in between. The CDR3 covers 13 residues. CDR3 sequence reads: CASSSTVPYEQYF. In nucleotides, the CDR3 is TGTGCCAGCAGTTCGACAGTCCCCTACGAGCAGTACTTC.

V usage is TRBV18 and J usage is TRBJ2-6; TRBD1 agrees at 9 bases. The V gene's germline CDR1 is KGHSH and CDR2 LQKENI. The CDR3 consists of 18 residues. V dropped 2 bases and J dropped 2; count of bases not matched to a gene: 7. CDR3 nucleotide sequence: TGTGCCAGCTCACCAAGGGGACAGGGAACCACTGGGGCCAACGTCCTGACTTTC. Translation: CASSPRGQGTTGANVLTF.

This chain joins TRBV4-3 and TRBJ2-4; D uncertain. This CDR3 has 16 amino acids. Per germline, CDR1 LGHNA and CDR2 YSLEER. V was trimmed by 0 bases and J by 5 bases, leaving 14 bases between them. The CDR3, as DNA: TGCGCCAGCAGCCAAGAGGTTTACGAAACAGAAAACATTCAGTACTTC. Amino acid sequence: CASSQEVYETENIQYF.